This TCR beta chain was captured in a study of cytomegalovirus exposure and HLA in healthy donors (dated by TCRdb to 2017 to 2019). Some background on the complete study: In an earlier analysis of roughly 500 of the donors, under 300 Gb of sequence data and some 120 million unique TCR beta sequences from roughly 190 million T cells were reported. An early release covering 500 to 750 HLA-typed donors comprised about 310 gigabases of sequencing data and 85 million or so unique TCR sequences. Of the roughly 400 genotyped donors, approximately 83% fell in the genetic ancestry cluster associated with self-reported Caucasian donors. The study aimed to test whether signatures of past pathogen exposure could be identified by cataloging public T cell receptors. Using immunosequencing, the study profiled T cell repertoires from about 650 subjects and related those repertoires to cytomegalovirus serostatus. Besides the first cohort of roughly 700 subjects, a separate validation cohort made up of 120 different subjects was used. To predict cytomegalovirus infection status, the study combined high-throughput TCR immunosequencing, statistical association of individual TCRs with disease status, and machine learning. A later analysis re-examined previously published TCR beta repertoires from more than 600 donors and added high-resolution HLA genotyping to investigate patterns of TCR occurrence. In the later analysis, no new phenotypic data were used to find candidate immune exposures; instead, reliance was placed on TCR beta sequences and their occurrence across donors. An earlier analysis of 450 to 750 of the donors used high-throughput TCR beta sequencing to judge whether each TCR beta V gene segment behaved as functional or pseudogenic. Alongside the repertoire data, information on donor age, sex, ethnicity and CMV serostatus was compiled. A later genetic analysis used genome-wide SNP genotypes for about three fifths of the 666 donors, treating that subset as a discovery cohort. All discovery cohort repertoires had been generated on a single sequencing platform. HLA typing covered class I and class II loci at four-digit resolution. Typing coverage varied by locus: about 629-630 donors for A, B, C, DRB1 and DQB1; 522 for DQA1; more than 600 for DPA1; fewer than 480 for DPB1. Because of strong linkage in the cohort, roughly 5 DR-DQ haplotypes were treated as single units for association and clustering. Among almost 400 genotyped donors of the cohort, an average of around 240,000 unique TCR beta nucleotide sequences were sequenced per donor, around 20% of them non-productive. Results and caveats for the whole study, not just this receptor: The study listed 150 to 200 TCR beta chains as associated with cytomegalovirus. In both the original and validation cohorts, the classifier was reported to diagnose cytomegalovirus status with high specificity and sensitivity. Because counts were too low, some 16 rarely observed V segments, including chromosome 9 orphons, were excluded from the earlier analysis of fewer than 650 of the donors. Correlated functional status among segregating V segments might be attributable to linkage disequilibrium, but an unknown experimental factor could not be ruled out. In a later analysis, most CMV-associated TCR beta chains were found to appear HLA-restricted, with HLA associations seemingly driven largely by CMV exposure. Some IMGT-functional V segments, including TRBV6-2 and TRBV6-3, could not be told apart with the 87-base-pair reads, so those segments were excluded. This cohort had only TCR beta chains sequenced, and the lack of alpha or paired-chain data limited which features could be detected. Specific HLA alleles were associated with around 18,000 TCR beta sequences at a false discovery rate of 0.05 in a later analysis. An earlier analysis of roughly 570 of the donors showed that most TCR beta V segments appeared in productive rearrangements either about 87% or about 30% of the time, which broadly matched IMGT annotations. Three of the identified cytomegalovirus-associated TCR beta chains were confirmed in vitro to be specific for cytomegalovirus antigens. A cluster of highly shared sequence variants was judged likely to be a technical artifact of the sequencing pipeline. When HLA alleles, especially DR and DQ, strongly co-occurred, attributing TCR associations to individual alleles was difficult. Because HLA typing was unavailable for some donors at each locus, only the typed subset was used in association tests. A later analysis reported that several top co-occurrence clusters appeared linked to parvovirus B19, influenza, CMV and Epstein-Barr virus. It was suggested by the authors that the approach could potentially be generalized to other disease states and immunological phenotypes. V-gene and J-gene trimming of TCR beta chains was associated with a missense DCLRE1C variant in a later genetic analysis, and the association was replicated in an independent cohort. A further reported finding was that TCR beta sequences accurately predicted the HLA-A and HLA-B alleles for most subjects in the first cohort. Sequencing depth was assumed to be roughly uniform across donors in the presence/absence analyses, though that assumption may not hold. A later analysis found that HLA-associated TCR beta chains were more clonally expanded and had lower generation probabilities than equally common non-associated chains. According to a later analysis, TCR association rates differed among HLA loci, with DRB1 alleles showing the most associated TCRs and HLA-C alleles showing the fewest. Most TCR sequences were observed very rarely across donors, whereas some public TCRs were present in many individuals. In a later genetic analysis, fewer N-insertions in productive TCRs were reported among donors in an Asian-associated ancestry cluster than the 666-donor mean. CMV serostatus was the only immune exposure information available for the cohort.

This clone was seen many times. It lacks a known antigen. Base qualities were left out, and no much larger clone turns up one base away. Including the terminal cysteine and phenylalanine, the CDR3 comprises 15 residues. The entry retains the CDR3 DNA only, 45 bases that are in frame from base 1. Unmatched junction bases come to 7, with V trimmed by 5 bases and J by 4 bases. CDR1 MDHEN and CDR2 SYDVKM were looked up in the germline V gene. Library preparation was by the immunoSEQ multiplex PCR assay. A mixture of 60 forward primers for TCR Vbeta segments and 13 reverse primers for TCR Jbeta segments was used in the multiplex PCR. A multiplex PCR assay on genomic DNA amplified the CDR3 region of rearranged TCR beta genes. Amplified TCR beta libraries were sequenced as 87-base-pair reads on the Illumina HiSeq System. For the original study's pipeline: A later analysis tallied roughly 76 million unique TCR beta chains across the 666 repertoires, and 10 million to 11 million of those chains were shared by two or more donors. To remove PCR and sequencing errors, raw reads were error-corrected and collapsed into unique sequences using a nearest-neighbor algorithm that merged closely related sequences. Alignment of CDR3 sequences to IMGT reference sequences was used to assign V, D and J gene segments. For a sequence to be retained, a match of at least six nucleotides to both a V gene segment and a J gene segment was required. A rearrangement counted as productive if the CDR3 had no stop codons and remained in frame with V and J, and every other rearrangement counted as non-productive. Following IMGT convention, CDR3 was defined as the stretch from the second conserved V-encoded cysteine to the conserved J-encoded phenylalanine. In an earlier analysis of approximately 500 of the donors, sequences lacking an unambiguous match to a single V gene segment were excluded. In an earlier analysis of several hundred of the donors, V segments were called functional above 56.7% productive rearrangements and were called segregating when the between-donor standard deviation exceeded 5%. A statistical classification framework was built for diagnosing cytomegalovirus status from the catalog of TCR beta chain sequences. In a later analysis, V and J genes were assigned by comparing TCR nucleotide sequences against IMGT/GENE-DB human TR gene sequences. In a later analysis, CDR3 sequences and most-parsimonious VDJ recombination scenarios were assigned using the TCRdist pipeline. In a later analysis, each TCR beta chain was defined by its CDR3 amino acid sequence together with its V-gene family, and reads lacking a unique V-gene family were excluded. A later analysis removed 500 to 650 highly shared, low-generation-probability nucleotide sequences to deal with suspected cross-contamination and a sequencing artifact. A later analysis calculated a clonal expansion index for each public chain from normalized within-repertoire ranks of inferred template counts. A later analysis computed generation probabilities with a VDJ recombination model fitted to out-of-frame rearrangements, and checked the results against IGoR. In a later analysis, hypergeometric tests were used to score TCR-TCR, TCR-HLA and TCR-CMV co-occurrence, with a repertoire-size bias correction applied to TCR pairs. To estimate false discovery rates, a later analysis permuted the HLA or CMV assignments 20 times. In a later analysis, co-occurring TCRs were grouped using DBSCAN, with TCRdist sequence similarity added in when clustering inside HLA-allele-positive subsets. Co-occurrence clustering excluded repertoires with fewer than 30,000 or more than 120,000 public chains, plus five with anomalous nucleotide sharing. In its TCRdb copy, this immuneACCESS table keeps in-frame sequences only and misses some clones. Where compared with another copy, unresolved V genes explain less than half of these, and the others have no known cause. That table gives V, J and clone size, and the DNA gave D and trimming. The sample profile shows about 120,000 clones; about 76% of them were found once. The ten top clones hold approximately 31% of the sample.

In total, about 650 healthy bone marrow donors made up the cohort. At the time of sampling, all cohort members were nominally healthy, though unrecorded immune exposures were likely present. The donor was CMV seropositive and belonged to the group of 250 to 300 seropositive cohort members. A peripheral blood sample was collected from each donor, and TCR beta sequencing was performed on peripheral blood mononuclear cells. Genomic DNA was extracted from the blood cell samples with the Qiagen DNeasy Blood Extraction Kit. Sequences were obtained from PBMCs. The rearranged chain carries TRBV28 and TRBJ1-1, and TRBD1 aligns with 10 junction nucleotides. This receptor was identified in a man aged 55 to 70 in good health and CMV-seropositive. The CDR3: CASSPTGGAGTEAFF. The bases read TGTGCCAGCAGTCCGACAGGGGGCGCGGGCACTGAAGCTTTCTTT.